One and the same sample provided the 19 T cell receptor beta chains below, sequenced in a study of blood T cell repertoires in COVID-19. Here immunoSEQ multiplex PCR was the method, and the copy in TCRdb shows in-frame clones only, minus some. Of fewer than 200,000 clones detected, about 88% appear once; the ten largest clones hold 1% to 1.2%. Sequenced input: peripheral blood. The origin of the receptors is a man aged 40-55 years with acute or convalescent COVID-19.

The gene calls are TRBV28 and TRBJ1-1, with D hard to call. Trimming took off 7 bases at V and 0 bases at J, with 9 bases between the two ends. Germline CDR1 is MDHEN and CDR2 is SYDVKM. The CDR3 extends over 13 amino acids. CDR3 coding DNA: TGTGCCAGCAAGGAGCTCATGAACACTGAAGCTTTCTTT. Encoded protein: CASKELMNTEAFF.

This chain uses TRBV19 with TRBJ1-6; the D is unclear. This CDR3 comprises 13 residues. V dropped 5 bases and J dropped 8 bases, with 10 bases sitting between them. Germline values: CDR1 LNHDA, CDR2 SQIVND (reference sequence). CDR3 region: CASSSVGDSPLHF. The CDR3 coding sequence is TGTGCCAGTAGTTCCGTGGGAGATTCACCCCTCCACTTT.

The chain couples TRBV5-4 to TRBJ2-7, with D unresolved. The CDR3 consists of 13 residues. Germline lookup yields CDR1 SGHNT and CDR2 YYREEE (reference sequence). V was cut by 4 bases and J by 5 bases, with 13 bases left in between. CDR3 loop: CASSRPPQDEQYF. CDR3 coding DNA: TGTGCCAGCAGCCGGCCACCCCAGGACGAGCAGTACTTC.

This chain connects TRBV5-1 to TRBJ2-3; D is ambiguous. The CDR3 runs 13 residues. Germline CDR1 reads SGHRS; CDR2 reads YFSETQ. The ends were cut back, 0 bases at V and 4 bases at J, with 6 bases in the middle. CDR3 DNA: TGCGCCAGCAGCTTGGGTGGGCCAGATACGCAGTATTTT. It translates to CASSLGGPDTQYF.

This clone has just one count. The chain employs TRBV9 and TRBJ1-1, with a tentative D call TRBD1 (6 bases). CDR1 is SGDLS and CDR2 is YYNGEE in the germline V gene. The CDR3 sequence is 14 residues long. V lost 0 bases, J lost 4 bases, and 10 bases lay in between. This chain's CDR3 is CASSVGGGVTEAFF. DNA of the CDR3: TGTGCCAGCAGCGTAGGAGGGGGGGTCACTGAAGCTTTCTTT.

The rearrangement links TRBV1 to TRBJ2-1; TRBD1 is the table's D call, not checked against the DNA. TRBV1 is termed a pseudogene. The CDR3 is 18 residues long. The CDR3 bases are TGCACCAGCAGCCAAGCAAGGCCTCGGGACACAGGCTACAATGAGCAGTTCTTC. Encoded protein: CTSSQARPRDTGYNEQFF.

The rearrangement uses TRBV7-6 and TRBJ2-2; TRBD1 is a possible D gene (5 bases). Trimming left V 3 bases short and J 7 bases short, with 9 bases between. This CDR3 has 13 residues. Per the germline V gene, CDR1 is SGHVS and CDR2 is FNYEAQ. CDR3 amino acids: CASSFRGNGELFF. CDR3 nucleotides: TGTGCCAGCAGCTTTAGGGGCAACGGGGAGCTGTTTTTT. The full variable domain, its missing parts supplied by reference TRBV7-6 and TRBJ2-2, is GAGVSQSPRYKVTKRGQDVALRCDPISGHVSLYWYRQALGQGPEFLTYFNYEAQQDKSGLPNDRFSAERPEGSISTLTIQRTEQRDSAMYRCASSFRGNGELFFGEGSRLTVL.

The chain couples TRBV7-2 to TRBJ1-1, with a tentative D call TRBD1 (6 bases). Trimming shortened V by 1 base and J by 0 bases, and 12 bases separated the two germline ends. Germline assignment: CDR1 SGHTA and CDR2 FQGNSA. This CDR3 comprises 16 residues. This CDR3 is CASSLVGGRMNTEAFF. The CDR3 nucleotides read TGTGCCAGCAGCTTAGTAGGGGGAAGAATGAACACTGAAGCTTTCTTT.

This chain links TRBV7-2 with TRBJ2-2; D is uncertain. V was cut by 3 bases and J by 5 bases, with 10 bases left in between. The germline V gene encodes CDR1 SGHTA and CDR2 FQGNSA. The CDR3 is 14 amino acids. In nucleotides, the CDR3 is TGTGCCAGCAGCTTCTTCAGGTCTACCGGGGAGCTGTTTTTT. This codes for CASSFFRSTGELFF.

CDR3: CASSLDKYRGSLMNTEAFF. Written as DNA, the CDR3 is TGTGCCAGCAGTCTCGACAAATACAGGGGAAGTCTCATGAACACTGAAGCTTTCTTT. V and J are TRBV3-1 (or the pseudogene TRBV3-2) and TRBJ1-1; 7 nucleotides line up with TRBD1. CDR1 is LGHDT and CDR2 is YNNKEL in the germline V gene (reference sequence). V lost 6 bases to trimming and J lost 0 bases; unmatched junction nucleotides: 19. There are 19 residues in the CDR3.

The V call is TRBV7-2, the J call TRBJ1-2; no clear D gene. There are 14 residues in the CDR3. CDR1 SGHTA and CDR2 FQGNSA come from the germline V gene. V dropped 1 base and J dropped 6 bases, with 12 bases sitting between them. In DNA form, the CDR3 reads TGTGCCAGCAGCTTAGACCCCTCCGGGAATGGCTACACCTTC. Its protein product is CASSLDPSGNGYTF.

The V and J genes are TRBV3-1 (or the pseudogene TRBV3-2) and TRBJ2-3, with D perhaps matching TRBD2 (7 bases). Per the germline V gene, CDR1 is LGHDT and CDR2 is YNNKEL (reference sequence). CDR3 length equals 19 residues. Trimming left V 0 bases short and J 0 bases short, with 19 bases between. The CDR3 region has the DNA TGTGCCAGCAGCCAAGAAACCCTTGGGGCGGGGGCTAGCACAGATACGCAGTATTTT. It is translated as CASSQETLGAGASTDTQYF.

V and J are TRBV2 and TRBJ2-7; D remains ambiguous. Germline V gene lookup returns CDR1 SNHLY and CDR2 FYNNEI. Deletions cut 7 bases from V and 7 bases from J, with 14 bases between. CDR3 length: 12 amino acids. CDR3 bases: TGTGCCAGCACGACGGAGCTCGGAGAGCAGTACTTC. Its translation is CASTTELGEQYF.

The rearrangement uses TRBV6-5 and TRBJ1-1; tentative D call: TRBD1 (6 bases). The germline CDR1 and CDR2 sequences are MNHEY and SVGAGI. The CDR3 is 13 amino acids. V gave up 5 bases and J gave up 6 bases, with 13 bases separating them. In nucleotides, the CDR3 is TGTGCCAGCAGTCTCCGAGGGGGGGCTGAAGCTTTCTTT. Its translation is CASSLRGGAEAFF.

The V call is TRBV5-6, the J call TRBJ1-1; 7 bases match TRBD1. The CDR3 covers 13 residues. Germline loops: CDR1 SGHDT, CDR2 YYEEEE. The J segment lost 3 bases and the V segment lost 4 bases, leaving 3 bases of the junction unmatched. CDR3 DNA sequence: TGTGCCAGCAGCGACGGGACAGACACTGAAGCTTTCTTT. Encoded protein: CASSDGTDTEAFF.

The J gene is TRBJ2-1, the V gene TRBV14; 9 nucleotides agree with TRBD2. The junction had 7 bases not matched to a gene; V was cut back by 1 base and J by 0 bases. This CDR3 spans 18 amino acids. Germline CDR1 is SGHDN and CDR2 is FVKESK. The CDR3 here is CASSQGLAGVSSYNEQFF. Here the CDR3 DNA reads TGTGCCAGCAGCCAAGGATTAGCGGGGGTCTCCTCCTACAATGAGCAGTTCTTC.

CDR3 bases: TGTGCCAGCAACAGGGGGGGGACCGGAGATACGCAGTATTTT. This sequence encodes CASNRGGTGDTQYF. The genes are TRBV7-2 and TRBJ2-3, with D possibly being TRBD1 (8 bases). The germline CDR1 and CDR2 sequences are SGHTA and FQGNSA. V lost 7 bases and J lost 5, with 16 bases in between. The CDR3 contains 14 residues.

V and J are TRBV24-1 and TRBJ1-1, with 8 bases matching TRBD1. Germline values: CDR1 KGHDR, CDR2 SFDVKD. CDR3 length: 13 amino acids. With 3 bases clipped from V and 4 bases from J, the junction kept 0 bases outside the gene matches. The CDR3 region is CATSDDRGTEAFF. In DNA, the CDR3 is TGTGCCACCAGTGATGACAGGGGCACTGAAGCTTTCTTT.

This clone has more than one count but fewer than ten. V is TRBV13 and J is TRBJ1-1, with 8 bases fitting TRBD1. Germline CDR1 reads PRHDT; CDR2 reads FYEKMQ (reference sequence). The V segment lost 5 bases and the J segment 6 bases; nucleotides outside the gene matches: 8. The CDR3 totals 14 residues. The CDR3 protein is CASSLYETGAEAFF. The CDR3 nucleotides are TGTGCCAGCAGCCTATACGAGACAGGGGCTGAAGCTTTCTTT.